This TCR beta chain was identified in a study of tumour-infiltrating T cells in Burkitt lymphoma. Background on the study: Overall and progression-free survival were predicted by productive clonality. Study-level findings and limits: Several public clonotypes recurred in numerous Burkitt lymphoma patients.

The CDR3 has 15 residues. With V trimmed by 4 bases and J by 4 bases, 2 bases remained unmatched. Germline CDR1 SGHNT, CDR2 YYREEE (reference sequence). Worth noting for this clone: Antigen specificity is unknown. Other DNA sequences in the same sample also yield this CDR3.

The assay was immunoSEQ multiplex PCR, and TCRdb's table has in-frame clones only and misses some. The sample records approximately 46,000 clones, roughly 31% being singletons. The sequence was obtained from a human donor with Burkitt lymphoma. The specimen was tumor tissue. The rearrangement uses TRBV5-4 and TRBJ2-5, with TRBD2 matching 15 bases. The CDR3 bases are TGTGCCAGCAGCCCGGGACTAGCGGGGGGAGAGACCCAGTACTTC. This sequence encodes CASSPGLAGGETQYF.